The clone carrying this T cell receptor (beta chain) has ten or more counts. The antigen is not known. This specimen belongs to a study of T-cell reconstitution after alpha-beta-depleted transplantation in children. Regarding the study as a whole: Where some patients showed high TCRbeta diversity at day 60, it came from recipient T cells and thymic progenitors that had survived. Expanded clones from the graft, numbering several hundred, reportedly supplied alpha-beta T cells about two months after transplant. From newly produced T cells came most of the T-cell counts and diversity one year after transplant.

The TCRbeta library incorporated unique molecular identifiers. TCRdb passed the PCR reads through MiXCR, listing each CDR3 protein once. The profile shows about 260,000 distinct CDR3 sequences, just under 8.5% of them singletons. The CDR3 runs 14 residues. Germline assignment: CDR1 LGHNA and CDR2 YNFKEQ. V dropped 0 bases and J dropped 5 bases, with 7 bases sitting between them. The clonotype comes from a male patient between 5 and 17 years old who had a stem cell transplant for acute lymphoblastic leukemia, so the T cells may come from the graft donor. This sequence joins TRBV4-2 and TRBJ2-2; no clear D gene. The source material was PBMCs, mostly from graft donor cells, sampled 180 days after TCRalphabeta/CD19-depleted stem cell transplant. The CDR3 DNA sequence: TGTGCCAGCAGCCAAGAGTGGGCTACCGGGGAGCTGTTTTTT. This codes for CASSQEWATGELFF.